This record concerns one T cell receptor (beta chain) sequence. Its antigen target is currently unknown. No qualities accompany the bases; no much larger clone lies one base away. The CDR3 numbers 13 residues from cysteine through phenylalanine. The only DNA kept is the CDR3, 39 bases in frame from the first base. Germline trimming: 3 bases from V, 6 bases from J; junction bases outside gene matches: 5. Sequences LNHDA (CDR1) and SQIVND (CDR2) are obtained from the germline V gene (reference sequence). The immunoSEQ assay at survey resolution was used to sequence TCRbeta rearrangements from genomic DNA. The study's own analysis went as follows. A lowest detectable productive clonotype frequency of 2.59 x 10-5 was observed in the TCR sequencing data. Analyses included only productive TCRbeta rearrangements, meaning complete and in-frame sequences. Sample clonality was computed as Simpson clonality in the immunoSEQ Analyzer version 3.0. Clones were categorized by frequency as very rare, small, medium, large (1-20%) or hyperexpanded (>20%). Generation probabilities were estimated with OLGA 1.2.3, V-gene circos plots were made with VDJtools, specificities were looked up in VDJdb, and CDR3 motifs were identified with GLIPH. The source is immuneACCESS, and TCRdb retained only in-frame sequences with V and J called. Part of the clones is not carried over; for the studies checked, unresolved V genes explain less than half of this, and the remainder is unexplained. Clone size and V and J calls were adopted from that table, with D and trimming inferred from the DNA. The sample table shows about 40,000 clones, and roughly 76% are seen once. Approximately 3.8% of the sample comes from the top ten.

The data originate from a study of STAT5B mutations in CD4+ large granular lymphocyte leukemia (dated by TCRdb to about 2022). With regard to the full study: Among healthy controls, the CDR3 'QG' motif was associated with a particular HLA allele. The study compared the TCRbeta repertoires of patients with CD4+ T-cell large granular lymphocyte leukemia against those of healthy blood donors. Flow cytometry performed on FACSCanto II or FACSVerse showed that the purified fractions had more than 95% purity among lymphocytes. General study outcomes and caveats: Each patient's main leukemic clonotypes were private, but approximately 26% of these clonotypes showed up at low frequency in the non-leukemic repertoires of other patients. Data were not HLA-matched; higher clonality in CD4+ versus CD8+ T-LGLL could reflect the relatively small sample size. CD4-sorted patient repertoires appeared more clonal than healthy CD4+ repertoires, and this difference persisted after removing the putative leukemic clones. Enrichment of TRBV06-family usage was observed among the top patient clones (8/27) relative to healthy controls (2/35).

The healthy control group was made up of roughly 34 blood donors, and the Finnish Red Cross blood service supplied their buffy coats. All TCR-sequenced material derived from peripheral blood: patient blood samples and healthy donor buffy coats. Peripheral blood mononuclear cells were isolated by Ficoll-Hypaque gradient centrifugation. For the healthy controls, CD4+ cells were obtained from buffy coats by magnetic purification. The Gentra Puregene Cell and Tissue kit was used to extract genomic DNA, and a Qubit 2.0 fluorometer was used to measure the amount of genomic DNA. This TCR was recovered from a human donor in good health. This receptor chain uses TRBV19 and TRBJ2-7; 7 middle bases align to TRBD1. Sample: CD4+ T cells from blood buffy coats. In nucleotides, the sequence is TGTGCCAGTAGTATTTCGACAGGGACCGAGCAGTACTTC. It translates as CASSISTGTEQYF.